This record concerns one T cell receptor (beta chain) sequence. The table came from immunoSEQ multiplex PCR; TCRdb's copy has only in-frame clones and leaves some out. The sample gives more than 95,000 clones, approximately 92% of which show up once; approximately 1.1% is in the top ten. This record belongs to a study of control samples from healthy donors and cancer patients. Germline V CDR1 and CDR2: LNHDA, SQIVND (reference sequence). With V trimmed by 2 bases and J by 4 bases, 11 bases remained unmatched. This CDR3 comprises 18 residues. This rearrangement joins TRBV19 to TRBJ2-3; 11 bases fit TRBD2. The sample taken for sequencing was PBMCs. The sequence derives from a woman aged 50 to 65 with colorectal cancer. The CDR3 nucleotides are TGTGCCAGTAGTATATTCCTAGCGGGAGGTTTCGTCGCAGATACGCAGTATTTT. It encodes CASSIFLAGGFVADTQYF.